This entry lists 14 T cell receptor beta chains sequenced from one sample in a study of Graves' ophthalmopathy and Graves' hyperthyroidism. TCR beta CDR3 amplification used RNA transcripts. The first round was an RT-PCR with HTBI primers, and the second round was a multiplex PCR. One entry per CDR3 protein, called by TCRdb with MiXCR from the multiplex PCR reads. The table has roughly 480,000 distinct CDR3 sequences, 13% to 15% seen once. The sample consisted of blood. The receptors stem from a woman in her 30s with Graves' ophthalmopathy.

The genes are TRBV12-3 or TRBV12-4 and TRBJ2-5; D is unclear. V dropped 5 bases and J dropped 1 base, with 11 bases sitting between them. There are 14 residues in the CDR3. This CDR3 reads CASSHRWSQETQYF. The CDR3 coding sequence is TGTGCCAGCAGTCACCGATGGTCCCAAGAGACCCAGTACTTC.

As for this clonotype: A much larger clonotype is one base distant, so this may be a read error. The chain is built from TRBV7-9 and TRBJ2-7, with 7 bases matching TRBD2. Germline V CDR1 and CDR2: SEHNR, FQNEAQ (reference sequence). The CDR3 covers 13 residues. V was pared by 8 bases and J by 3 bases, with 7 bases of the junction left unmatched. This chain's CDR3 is CASYELANYEQYF. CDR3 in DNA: TGTGCCAGCTACGAACTAGCGAACTACGAGCAGTACTTC.

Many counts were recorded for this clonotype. In nucleotides, the CDR3 is TGTGCCAGCAGTTTCTTACTGGTTAACACCGGGGAGCTGTTTTTT. This encodes CASSFLLVNTGELFF. The V call is TRBV12-3 or TRBV12-4, the J call TRBJ2-2; no reliable D call. Trimming shortened V by 3 bases and J by 2 bases, and 10 bases separated the two germline ends. This CDR3 region has 15 residues.

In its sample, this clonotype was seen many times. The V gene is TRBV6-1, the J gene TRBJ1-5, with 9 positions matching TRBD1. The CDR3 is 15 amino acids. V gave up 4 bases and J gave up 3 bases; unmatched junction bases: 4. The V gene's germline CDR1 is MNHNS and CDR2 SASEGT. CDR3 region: CASSGTGGVNQPQHF. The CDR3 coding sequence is TGTGCCAGCAGTGGTACAGGGGGCGTCAATCAGCCCCAGCATTTT.

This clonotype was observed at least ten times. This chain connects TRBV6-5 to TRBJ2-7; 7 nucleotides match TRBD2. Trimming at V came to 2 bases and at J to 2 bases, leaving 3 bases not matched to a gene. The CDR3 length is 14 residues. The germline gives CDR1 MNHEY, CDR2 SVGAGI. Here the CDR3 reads CASSYERGAYEQYF. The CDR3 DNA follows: TGTGCCAGCAGTTACGAGCGGGGTGCCTACGAGCAGTACTTC.

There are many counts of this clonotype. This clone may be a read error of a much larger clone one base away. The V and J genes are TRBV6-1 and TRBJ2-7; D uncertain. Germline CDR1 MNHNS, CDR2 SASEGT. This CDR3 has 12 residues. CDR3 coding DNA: TGTGCCAGCAGAGCGCCTTACTACGAGCAGCACTTC. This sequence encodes CASRAPYYEQHF.

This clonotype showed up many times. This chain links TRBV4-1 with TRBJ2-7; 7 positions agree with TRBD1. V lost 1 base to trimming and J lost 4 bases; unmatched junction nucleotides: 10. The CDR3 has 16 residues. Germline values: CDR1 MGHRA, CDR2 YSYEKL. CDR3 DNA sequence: TGCGCCAGCAGCCAAGCAGGGGGATTAGCCCCATACGAGCAGTACTTC. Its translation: CASSQAGGLAPYEQYF.

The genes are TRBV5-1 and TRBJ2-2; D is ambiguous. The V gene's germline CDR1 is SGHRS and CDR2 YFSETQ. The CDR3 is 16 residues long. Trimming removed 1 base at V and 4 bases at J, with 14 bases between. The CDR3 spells CASSLSSPGVTGELFF. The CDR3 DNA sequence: TGCGCCAGCAGCTTGAGCTCCCCCGGCGTCACCGGGGAGCTGTTTTTT.

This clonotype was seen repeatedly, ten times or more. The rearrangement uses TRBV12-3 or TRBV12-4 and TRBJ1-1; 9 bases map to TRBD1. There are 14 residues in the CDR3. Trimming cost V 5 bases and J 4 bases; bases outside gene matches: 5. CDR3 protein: CASSPTTGGTEAFF. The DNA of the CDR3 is TGTGCCAGCAGTCCGACGACAGGGGGCACTGAAGCTTTCTTT.

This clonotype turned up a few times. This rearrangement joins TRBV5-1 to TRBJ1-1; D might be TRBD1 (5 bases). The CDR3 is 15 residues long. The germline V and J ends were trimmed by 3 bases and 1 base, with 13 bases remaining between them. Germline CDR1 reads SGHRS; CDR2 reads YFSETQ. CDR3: CASSSYGGKNTEAFF. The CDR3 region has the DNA TGCGCCAGCAGCTCCTACGGGGGGAAGAACACTGAAGCTTTCTTT.

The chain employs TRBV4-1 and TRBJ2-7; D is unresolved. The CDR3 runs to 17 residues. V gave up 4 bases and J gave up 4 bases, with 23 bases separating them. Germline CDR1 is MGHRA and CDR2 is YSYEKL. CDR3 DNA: TGCGCCAGCAGCCCTTTACTGGGTACCTTAACTGCTTACGAGCAGTACTTC. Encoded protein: CASSPLLGTLTAYEQYF.

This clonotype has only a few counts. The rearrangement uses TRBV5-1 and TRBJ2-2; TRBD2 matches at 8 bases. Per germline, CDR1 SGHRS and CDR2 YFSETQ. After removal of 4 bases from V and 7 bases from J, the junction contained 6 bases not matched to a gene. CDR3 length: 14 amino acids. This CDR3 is CASSQREFGGELFF. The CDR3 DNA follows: TGCGCCAGCAGCCAGCGGGAGTTTGGCGGGGAGCTGTTTTTT.

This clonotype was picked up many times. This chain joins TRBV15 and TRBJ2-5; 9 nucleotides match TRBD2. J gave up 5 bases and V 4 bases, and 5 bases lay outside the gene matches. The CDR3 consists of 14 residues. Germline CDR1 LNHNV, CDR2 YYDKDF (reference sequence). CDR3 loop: CATSIPSGVETQYF. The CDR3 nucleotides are TGTGCCACCAGCATCCCTAGCGGGGTGGAGACCCAGTACTTC.

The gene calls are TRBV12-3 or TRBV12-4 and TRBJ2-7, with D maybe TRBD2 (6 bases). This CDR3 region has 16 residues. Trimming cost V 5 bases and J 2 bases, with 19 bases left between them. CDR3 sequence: CASSRRPGLDTYEQYF. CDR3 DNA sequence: TGTGCCAGCAGTCGCCGTCCGGGACTGGATACCTACGAGCAGTACTTC.